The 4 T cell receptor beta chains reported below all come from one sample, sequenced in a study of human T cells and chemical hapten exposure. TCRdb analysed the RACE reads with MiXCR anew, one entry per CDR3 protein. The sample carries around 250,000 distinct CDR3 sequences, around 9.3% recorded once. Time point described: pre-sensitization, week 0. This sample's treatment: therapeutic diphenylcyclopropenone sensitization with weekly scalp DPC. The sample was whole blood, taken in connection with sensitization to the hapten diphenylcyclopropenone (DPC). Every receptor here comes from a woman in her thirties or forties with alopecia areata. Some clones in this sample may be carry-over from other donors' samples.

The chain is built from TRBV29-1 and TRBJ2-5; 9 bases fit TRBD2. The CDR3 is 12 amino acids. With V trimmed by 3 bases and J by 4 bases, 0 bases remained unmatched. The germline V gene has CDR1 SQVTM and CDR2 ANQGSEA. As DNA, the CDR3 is TGCAGCGTTGAGCGGGAGGGAGAGACCCAGTACTTC. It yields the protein CSVEREGETQYF.

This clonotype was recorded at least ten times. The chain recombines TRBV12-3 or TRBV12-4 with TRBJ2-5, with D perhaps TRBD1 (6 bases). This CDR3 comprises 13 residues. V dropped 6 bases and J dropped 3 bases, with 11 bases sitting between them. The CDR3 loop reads CASRAGAKETQYF. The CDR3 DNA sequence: TGTGCCAGCAGGGCAGGGGCCAAAGAGACCCAGTACTTC.

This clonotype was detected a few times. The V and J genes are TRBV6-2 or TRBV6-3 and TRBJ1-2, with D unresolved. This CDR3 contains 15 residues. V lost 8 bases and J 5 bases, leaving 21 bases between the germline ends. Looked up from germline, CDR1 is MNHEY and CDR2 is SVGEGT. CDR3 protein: CASSQRTFTGYGYTF. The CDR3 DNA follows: TGTGCCAGCTCCCAAAGGACTTTCACGGGTTATGGCTACACCTTC.

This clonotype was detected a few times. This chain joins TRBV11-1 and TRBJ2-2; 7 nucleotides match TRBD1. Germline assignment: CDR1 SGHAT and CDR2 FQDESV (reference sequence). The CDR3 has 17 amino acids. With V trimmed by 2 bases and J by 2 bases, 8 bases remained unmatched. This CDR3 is CASSLRDSLSNTGELFF. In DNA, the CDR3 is TGTGCCAGCAGCTTAAGGGACAGCTTATCTAACACCGGGGAGCTGTTTTTT.